The source of this T cell receptor (beta chain) is a study of blood T cell repertoires in COVID-19. Whole-study context: Spain, Italy and the United States supplied samples that represented acute and convalescent COVID-19.

V was pared by 0 bases and J by 2 bases, with 8 bases between. The germline V gene has CDR1 ENHRY and CDR2 SYGVKD. The CDR3 runs 15 residues. Participant ages covered about 18 to 95 years across approximately 25 US areas. Clinical history as reported by participants underpinned cohort assignment. In Cohort 3, a recovered donor had either two negative PCRs, clearance, or symptom resolution. Assay used: immunoSEQ multiplex PCR; TCRdb lists only in-frame clones, some missing. In the table there are 250,000 to 300,000 clones, more than 85% of which are singletons. This TCR was recovered from a middle-aged man who had recovered from COVID-19. Material for sequencing was PBMCs or T cells enriched from blood (not recorded which). The chain recombines TRBV10-3 with TRBJ1-5; D might be TRBD1 (5 bases). The CDR3 reads CAISESGGGNQPQHF. In nucleotides, the CDR3 is TGTGCCATCAGTGAGTCCGGGGGGGGCAATCAGCCCCAGCATTTT.